The 28 T cell receptor beta chains given below trace back to one sample, sequenced in a study of identical twins. Each CDR3 protein gets one entry after TCRdb re-called the 5' RACE reads with MiXCR. The sample lists 450,000 or so distinct CDR3 sequences, around 14% occurring once. These same records also appear under a second study, on yellow fever vaccine responses in identical twins.

Material: CD4+ T cells sorted from blood. The receptors derive from a woman between 18 and 30 years old in good health.

This clonotype was detected a few times. The J gene is TRBJ2-3, the V gene TRBV7-9; TRBD2 is a possible D gene (5 bases). V was shortened by 5 bases and J by 2 bases, with 11 bases between the two germline ends. From germline, CDR1 is SEHNR and CDR2 FQNEAQ (reference sequence). There are 14 residues in the CDR3. CDR3 protein: CASSRSGNTDTQYF. DNA for the CDR3: TGTGCCAGCAGCCGGAGCGGTAACACAGATACGCAGTATTTT. The full variable domain, in which reference TRBV7-9 and TRBJ2-3 provide the parts outside the CDR3, is DTGVSQNPRHKITKRGQNVTFRCDPISEHNRLYWYRQTLGQGPEFLTYFQNEAQLEKSRLLSDRFSAERPKGSFSTLEIQRTEQGDSAMYLCASSRSGNTDTQYFGPGTRLTVL.

This clonotype was found a few times. The chain has TRBV6-1 and TRBJ2-1; TRBD2 agrees at 7 bases. The germline V gene encodes CDR1 MNHNS and CDR2 SASEGT. The CDR3 is 13 residues long. V trimming: 5 bases; J trimming: 9 bases; junction bases outside the gene matches: 7. The CDR3 nucleotides read TGTGCCAGCAGTACAAGACTAGCTATTGAGCAGTTCTTC. Translation gives CASSTRLAIEQFF.

This clonotype was detected a few times. This sequence joins TRBV7-3 and TRBJ2-2; possibly TRBD2 for D (6 bases). The length of the CDR3 is 14 residues. The germline CDR1 and CDR2 sequences are SGHTA and FQGTGA. The ends were cut back, 5 bases at V and 4 bases at J, with 11 bases in the middle. The CDR3 sequence: CASSISGFTGELFF. For the CDR3, the DNA is TGTGCCAGCAGCATTAGCGGTTTCACCGGGGAGCTGTTTTTT.

This clonotype has at least ten counts. J is TRBJ2-1 and V is TRBV7-2; 11 bases map to TRBD2. The ends lost 3 bases at V and 8 bases at J; junction bases unmatched: 12. The length of the CDR3 is 17 residues. Germline CDR1 and CDR2: SGHTA and FQGNSA. CDR3 region: CASSFYKLAGVRYEQFF. As DNA, the CDR3 is TGTGCCAGCAGCTTCTACAAACTAGCGGGAGTTCGGTATGAGCAGTTCTTC.

V and J are TRBV6-2 or TRBV6-3 and TRBJ2-1, with 8 bases fitting TRBD2. Trimming cost V 6 bases and J 4 bases; bases outside gene matches: 8. Germline values: CDR1 MNHEY, CDR2 SVGEGT. The CDR3 is 15 amino acids. This chain's CDR3 is CASSLATSVYNEQFF. The CDR3 nucleotides are TGTGCCAGCAGCCTCGCGACTAGCGTGTACAATGAGCAGTTCTTC.

This clonotype was seen at least ten times. V usage is TRBV10-3 and J usage is TRBJ2-7; D remains unclear. Per germline, CDR1 ENHRY and CDR2 SYGVKD. CDR3 size: 12 residues. Deletions cut 3 bases from V and 3 bases from J, with 6 bases between. Here the CDR3 reads CAISDGRYEQYF. CDR3 coding DNA: TGTGCCATCAGTGATGGCCGCTACGAGCAGTACTTC.

This clonotype turned up a few times. J is TRBJ1-5 and V is TRBV20-1; D is undetermined. CDR3 length: 14 amino acids. Germline CDR1 and CDR2: DFQATT and SNEGSKA (reference sequence). The V and J ends lost 4 bases and 0 bases respectively, with 10 bases between them. The CDR3 loop reads CSATRDPSNQPQHF. In DNA form, the CDR3 reads TGCAGTGCTACCAGAGATCCTAGCAATCAGCCCCAGCATTTT.

This clonotype was detected a few times. Written as DNA, the CDR3 is TGCAGTGCTAGAGGGGACAGGGGCGTTTCACCCCTCCACTTT. It codes for CSARGDRGVSPLHF. V and J are TRBV20-1 and TRBJ1-6, with 10 bases that match TRBD1. V was clipped by 1 base and J by 9 bases; unmatched bases: 3. From germline, CDR1 is DFQATT and CDR2 SNEGSKA (reference sequence). This CDR3 comprises 14 residues.

This clonotype was detected only a few times. The gene calls are TRBV4-3 and TRBJ1-1; possible D gene TRBD1, 6 bases. This CDR3 has 14 amino acids. Germline values: CDR1 LGHNA, CDR2 YSLEER. V was cut by 0 bases and J by 11 bases, with 16 bases left in between. The CDR3 loop is CASSQDMVQGAAFF. The CDR3 DNA reads TGCGCCAGCAGCCAAGATATGGTACAGGGTGCGGCTTTCTTT.

V gene TRBV29-1 combines with J gene TRBJ2-2, with 7 bases that match TRBD1. V lost 7 bases, J lost 7 bases, and 6 bases stayed unmatched. The CDR3 loop spans 12 amino acids. Germline V CDR1 and CDR2: SQVTM, ANQGSEA. The CDR3 here is CSAGRGNGELFF. The CDR3 bases are TGCAGCGCCGGCAGGGGGAACGGGGAGCTGTTTTTT.

V gene TRBV12-3 or TRBV12-4 combines with J gene TRBJ2-2; 9 positions match TRBD1. There are 22 residues in the CDR3. J was trimmed by 3 bases and V by 2 bases; bases with no gene match: 22. In DNA form, the CDR3 reads TGTGCCAGCAGTTTAACAAGAAATCGAATATTACAGGGGGCGCGGCACACCGGGGAGCTGTTTTTT. As protein: CASSLTRNRILQGARHTGELFF.

This clonotype was recorded a few times. J is TRBJ1-2 and V is TRBV5-1; tentatively, D is TRBD1 (5 bases). Per germline, CDR1 SGHRS and CDR2 YFSETQ. The CDR3 is 12 residues long. V was trimmed by 3 bases and J by 5 bases, leaving 8 bases between them. The CDR3 DNA follows: TGCGCCAGCAGCTCAGCAGGGTATGGCTACACCTTC. It encodes CASSSAGYGYTF. Using reference TRBV5-1 and TRBJ1-2 for the parts outside the CDR3, the full variable domain is KAGVTQTPRYLIKTRGQQVTLSCSPISGHRSVSWYQQTPGQGLQFLFEYFSETQRNKGNFPGRFSGRQFSNSRSEMNVSTLELGDSALYLCASSSAGYGYTFGSGTRLTVV.

This clonotype has just a few counts. The rearrangement uses TRBV9 and TRBJ2-2, with TRBD2 matching 9 bases. The germline gives CDR1 SGDLS, CDR2 YYNGEE. V lost 4 bases and J lost 6; bases outside the gene matches: 10. The CDR3 contains 16 residues. The CDR3 nucleotides read TGTGCCAGCAGCTCGGCTAGCGGGGAGTTCTCCGGGGAGCTGTTTTTT. Its translation is CASSSASGEFSGELFF.

J is TRBJ2-7 and V is TRBV12-3 or TRBV12-4; 9 bases line up with TRBD2. With 7 bases clipped from V and 5 bases from J, the junction kept 6 bases outside the gene matches. The CDR3 has 13 amino acids. CDR3 in amino acids: CASTISGSHEQYF. DNA of the CDR3: TGTGCCAGCACTATTAGCGGGAGTCACGAGCAGTACTTC.

V gene TRBV5-1 combines with J gene TRBJ1-2; D is perhaps TRBD1 (5 bases). Per germline, CDR1 SGHRS and CDR2 YFSETQ. V was cut by 4 bases and J by 3 bases, with 19 bases left in between. The CDR3 length is 16 residues. The CDR3, as DNA: TGCGCCAGCAGCCCCACACCTAATCAGGGTCACTATGGCTACACCTTC. Protein product: CASSPTPNQGHYGYTF.

The chain recombines TRBV6-5 with TRBJ1-4, with D unclear. Germline V CDR1 and CDR2: MNHEY, SVGAGI. The V end lost 2 bases, the J end lost 5 bases, and 9 bases lay between the germline ends. The CDR3 extends over 14 amino acids. DNA of the CDR3: TGTGCCAGCAGTTACCGAGGGTCCAATGAAAAACTGTTTTTT. Its translation: CASSYRGSNEKLFF.

This clonotype was found many times. J is TRBJ2-7 and V is TRBV12-3 or TRBV12-4; a weak D match, TRBD2 (5 bases). This CDR3 is built from 14 residues. V shed 4 bases and J shed 2 bases, with 12 bases lying between them. The DNA of the CDR3 is TGTGCCAGCAGTTCCGGACTCCGAACCTACGAGCAGTACTTC. Protein: CASSSGLRTYEQYF.

The chain links TRBV6-5 to TRBJ2-7; D is perhaps TRBD1 or TRBD2 (5 bases each). V lost 2 bases and J lost 3, with 11 bases in between. The germline CDR1 and CDR2 sequences are MNHEY and SVGAGI. The CDR3 totals 14 residues. The CDR3 DNA sequence: TGTGCCAGCAGTTACGTCCGGGGCGGCTACGAGCAGTACTTC. Its translation is CASSYVRGGYEQYF.

The chain links TRBV28 to TRBJ2-1; the match to TRBD2 covers 9 bases. Per germline, CDR1 MDHEN and CDR2 SYDVKM. Losses at the gene ends were 6 bases for V and 9 bases for J; bases not matched to a gene: 9. This CDR3 comprises 14 residues. The CDR3 coding sequence is TGTGCCAGCAGCCGTAGCGGGAGCTATCGTGAGCAGTTCTTC. It codes for CASSRSGSYREQFF.

The chain recombines TRBV30 with TRBJ1-4, with no clear D. The CDR3 covers 15 residues. Germline V CDR1 and CDR2: GTSNPN, SVGIG (reference sequence). Trimming removed 1 base from V and 0 bases from J, with 9 bases in between. The CDR3 loop reads CAWSDQVATNEKLFF. The CDR3 nucleotides read TGTGCCTGGAGTGACCAAGTTGCAACTAATGAAAAACTGTTTTTT.

This clonotype occurred many times. J is TRBJ1-5 and V is TRBV12-3 or TRBV12-4, with TRBD1 as a possible D gene (5 bases). The CDR3 sequence is 13 residues long. Deletions cut 2 bases from V and 5 bases from J, with 7 bases between. This CDR3 is CASSLQGDQPQHF. The CDR3 nucleotides read TGTGCCAGCAGTTTACAGGGAGATCAGCCCCAGCATTTT.

This clonotype was seen only a few times. This chain uses TRBV7-2 with TRBJ2-7, with 7 positions matching TRBD2. From germline, CDR1 is SGHTA and CDR2 FQGNSA. V shed 8 bases, J shed 0 bases, and the junction held 10 bases outside the gene matches. This CDR3 has 15 residues. CDR3 region: CASGWGGSSSYEQYF. The CDR3 coding sequence is TGTGCCAGCGGTTGGGGCGGGAGCAGCTCCTACGAGCAGTACTTC.

The rearrangement uses TRBV7-2 and TRBJ1-6; maybe TRBD1 (5 bases). Germline CDR1 SGHTA, CDR2 FQGNSA. The length of the CDR3 is 14 residues. Trimming left V 2 bases short and J 10 bases short, with 12 bases between. CDR3 sequence reads: CASSLTGRRSPLHF. The CDR3 DNA is TGTGCCAGCAGCTTAACAGGACGTCGGTCACCCCTCCACTTT.

This clonotype was observed a handful of times. The chain uses TRBV9 and TRBJ2-3; tentatively, D is TRBD2 (5 bases). Trimming took 0 bases from V and 2 from J, leaving 10 bases between them. Germline V gene lookup returns CDR1 SGDLS and CDR2 YYNGEE. The CDR3 loop spans 15 amino acids. This CDR3 reads CASSVAGLHTDTQYF. CDR3 coding DNA: TGTGCCAGCAGCGTAGCGGGGTTACACACAGATACGCAGTATTTT. Looking up the rest from reference TRBV9 and TRBJ2-3 gives the full variable domain: DSGVTQTPKHLITATGQRVTLRCSPRSGDLSVYWYQQSLDQGLQFLIQYYNGEERAKGNILERFSAQQFPDLHSELNLSSLELGDSALYFCASSVAGLHTDTQYFGPGTRLTVL.

In its sample, this clonotype was seen a few times. The chain carries TRBV12-3 or TRBV12-4 and TRBJ2-7; 8 bases line up with TRBD1. The CDR3 extends over 14 amino acids. With V trimmed by 5 bases and J by 6 bases, 9 bases remained unmatched. DNA of the CDR3: TGTGCCAGCAGTGCCCGGACAGGGTGGGCCGAGCAGTACTTC. It encodes CASSARTGWAEQYF.

The CDR3 loop is CSAEESGGAVNEQFF. CDR3 in DNA: TGCAGTGCTGAAGAAAGCGGGGGGGCGGTCAATGAGCAGTTCTTC. This chain uses TRBV20-1 with TRBJ2-1; 10 bases match TRBD2. This CDR3 spans 15 amino acids. After removal of 5 bases from V and 6 bases from J, the junction contained 10 bases not matched to a gene. Germline V lookup: CDR1 DFQATT, CDR2 SNEGSKA (reference sequence).

This clonotype was picked up a small number of times. The chain couples TRBV12-3 or TRBV12-4 to TRBJ2-7, with 15 bases matching TRBD2. V shed 6 bases, J shed 7 bases, and the junction held 7 bases outside the gene matches. The CDR3 is 15 residues long. The CDR3 DNA sequence: TGTGCCAGCAGCCGGACTAGCGGGGGGGCTGGGGAGCAGTACTTC. This translates into CASSRTSGGAGEQYF.

This clonotype has a handful of counts. This CDR3 reads CASSDPGTHYNEQFF. The CDR3, as DNA: TGCGCCAGCAGCGACCCCGGGACGCACTACAATGAGCAGTTCTTC. The gene calls are TRBV5-1 and TRBJ2-1, with D possibly called TRBD1 or TRBD2 (5 bases each). The CDR3 runs 15 residues. The V and J ends lost 4 bases and 3 bases respectively, with 14 bases between them. Per the germline V gene, CDR1 is SGHRS and CDR2 is YFSETQ.